These 2 T cell receptor beta chains share one sample of origin, sequenced in a study of cytotoxic CD8 clonotypes in ibrutinib-treated CLL. Sequenced by immunoSEQ multiplex PCR; TCRdb stores in-frame clones only, minus some. The sample records roughly 330,000 clones, roughly 70% being singletons. This sample comprised PBMCs, obtained after 36 months of ibrutinib treatment. These receptors came from a human donor with chronic lymphocytic leukemia.

The rearrangement uses TRBV7-9 and TRBJ2-3, with 11 bases lining up with TRBD2. The CDR3 length is 18 residues. CDR1 is SEHNR and CDR2 is FQNEAQ in the germline V gene (reference sequence). The J segment lost 7 bases and the V segment lost 5 bases, leaving 17 bases of the junction unmatched. CDR3 DNA sequence: TGTGCCAGCAGCCCATTGACTAGCGGGGTTTCCCCGGGCCATACGCAGTATTTT. Protein: CASSPLTSGVSPGHTQYF.

The chain employs TRBV11-1 and TRBJ2-3; D gene unclear. CDR3 length: 13 residues. V lost 5 bases to trimming and J lost 6 bases, with 12 bases between them. The germline V gene has CDR1 SGHAT and CDR2 FQDESV (reference sequence). This chain's CDR3 is CASSMGPRDTQYF. DNA for the CDR3: TGTGCCAGCAGCATGGGCCCACGGGATACGCAGTATTTT. Looking up the rest from reference TRBV11-1 and TRBJ2-3 gives the full variable domain: EAEVAQSPRYKITEKSQAVAFWCDPISGHATLYWYRQILGQGPELLVQFQDESVVDDSQLPKDRFSAERLKGVDSTLKIQPAELGDSAMYLCASSMGPRDTQYFGPGTRLTVL.